These T cell receptor beta chains were read from a single sample in a study of CD8 T cells in ankylosing spondylitis. TCRdb analysed the 5' RACE reads with MiXCR anew, one entry per CDR3 protein. The repertoire holds some 840,000 distinct CDR3 sequences, with approximately 12% as singletons. Sequenced material: blood, either unsorted or a sorted T cell fraction (not recorded which). Receptors originate from a male donor with ankylosing spondylitis. Each CDR3 is given with its conserved first and last residue.

TRBJ2-7 | TRBV20-1 | CSVLGAGINEQYF
TRBJ1-3 | TRBV20-1 | CSASNRASGNTIYF
TRBJ1-5 | TRBV20-1 | CSARSADQPQHF
TRBJ2-1 | TRBV11-1 | CASSLVRGGRSSYNEQFF
TRBJ2-1 | TRBV20-1 | CSATSAYPYNEQFF
TRBJ1-5 | TRBV7-2 | CASSLEWRKWGEPQHF
TRBJ2-1 | TRBV10-1 | CASSESRLHNEQFF
TRBJ1-1 | TRBV19 | CASSIVTAWNTEAFF
TRBJ1-1 | TRBV20-1 | CSASPDGNTEAFF
TRBJ1-4 | TRBV12-3/TRBV12-4 | CASSLILSPGEKLFF
TRBJ1-2 | TRBV5-5 | CASSLAFWTTSRGYTF
TRBJ2-7 | TRBV7-2 | CASSLEGAWSSYEQYF
TRBJ1-4 | TRBV7-9 | CASSFGQGLEKLFF
TRBJ1-1 | TRBV4-2 | CASSPDPRGGTEAFF
TRBJ2-2 | TRBV5-1 | CASSELAGGFTGELFF
TRBJ1-6 | TRBV10-3 | CAIRTGGLDSPLHF
TRBJ2-3 | TRBV4-2 | CASSQEIPPTQYF
TRBJ1-1 | TRBV6-1 | CASSIRQSSMNTEAFF
TRBJ2-2 | TRBV4-3 | CASTPQPGNTGELFF
TRBJ1-2 | TRBV5-1 | CASSFRVEAYGYTF
TRBJ1-4 | TRBV29-1 | CSVQDATNEKLFF
TRBJ1-1 | TRBV21-1 | CASSKGAAIYTEAFF
TRBJ2-1 | TRBV2 | CASRVDRGRFQGFF
TRBJ2-7 | TRBV20-1 | CSARDRLLYEQYF
TRBJ1-2 | TRBV20-1 | CSAFGTGAYGYTF
TRBJ2-2 | TRBV29-1 | CSARGQGANTGELFF
TRBJ1-1 | TRBV5-5 | CASSFGLDTEAFF
TRBJ2-7 | TRBV7-6 | CASSYRGIYEQYF
TRBJ2-7 | TRBV9 | CASSVAGAGIPGYEQYF
TRBJ2-4 | TRBV20-1 | CSARDRLNENIQYF
TRBJ2-7 | TRBV4-2 | CASSLTTSGASYEQYF
TRBJ1-6 | TRBV20-1 | CSASITWNSPLHF
TRBJ1-2 | TRBV6-1 | CASRGGSRSYGYTF
TRBJ2-1 | TRBV24-1 | CATSDPGLAGHNEQFF
TRBJ2-5 | TRBV20-1 | CSASGGTGETQYF
TRBJ1-3 | TRBV20-1 | CSAPGEKVGNTIYF
TRBJ2-5 | TRBV6-1 | CASSDQWGGTQETQYF
TRBJ2-7 | TRBV28 | CASSLFGRGLRDEQYF
TRBJ2-2 | TRBV7-2 | CASSSTGQGGTGELFF
TRBJ2-3 | TRBV6-2/TRBV6-3 | CASSYLQDTDTQYF
TRBJ1-4 | TRBV15 | CATSSSTALGEKLFF